This T cell receptor beta chain was observed in a study of response to subunit inactivated influenza vaccine (dated by TCRdb to the late 2010s). In terms of the full investigation: The study used deep quantitative T cell receptor repertoire profiling to track responses to a trivalent subunit inactivated influenza vaccine.

A note on this clonotype: Its target antigen remains unknown. Base qualities are not at hand, and no much larger clone is one base apart.

Here is what the overall study found, with its caveats: The authors suggested that each seasonal influenza vaccination may recruit only a limited number of new T cells.

Library preparation used RT-PCR. Sequenced on an Illumina HiSeq 2500. Clones were called with MiXCR by TCRdb after fastp trimmed the public reads at Q25, and only in-frame beta chains were retained. Each entry merges the rows of one CDR3 protein and shows their most common DNA and genes. The sample records some 800,000 distinct CDR3 sequences, 21% of which are singletons. Of the sample, roughly a tenth falls within the top ten clones. The source material was PBMCs from blood, sampled about 5 days after vaccination. The TCR sequence derives from a man between 45 and 60 years old who received an inactivated influenza vaccine. Donor details come from another sample of the same person, matched by shared clones.

The DNA is TGTGCCAGCAGCCAAGATCGGTGGCTAAAGACCCAGATCCGCGGGACCGGGGAGCTGTTTTTT. It specifies CASSQDRWLKTQIRGTGELFF. The chain employs TRBV14 and TRBJ2-2; a weak D assignment points to TRBD2 (5 bases agree). From a lookup of the germline V gene, CDR1 and CDR2 are SGHDN and FVKESK. A distance of 28 bases separates the germline ends of V and J, which lose 0 bases and 5 bases respectively. The CDR3 covers 21 residues, taking in both the cysteine and the phenylalanine. The sequence is cut down to CDR3 DNA, 63 bases in frame from base 1.